One and the same sample provided the 31 T cell receptor beta chains below, sequenced in a study of T cell changes during pregnancy in multiple sclerosis. Assay: immunoSEQ multiplex PCR; the TCRdb copy retains only in-frame clones and omits some. The profile shows approximately 50,000 clones, 92% of them singletons. The source was CD4+ T cells from peripheral blood mononuclear cells, collected after pregnancy. Receptor source: a female donor with multiple sclerosis, enrolled in a pregnancy study.

The V and J genes are TRBV10-2 and TRBJ2-3, with TRBD2 matching 9 bases. The germline V gene has CDR1 WSHSY and CDR2 SAAADI. V dropped 4 bases and J dropped 5; count of bases not matched to a gene: 4. CDR3 length equals 14 residues. Here the CDR3 reads CASSVAGAQDTQYF. The CDR3 DNA is TGCGCCAGCAGTGTAGCGGGAGCTCAAGATACGCAGTATTTT.

The J gene is TRBJ2-2, the V gene TRBV29-1; tentatively, D is TRBD1 (6 bases). This CDR3 is 12 amino acids long. The germline CDR1 and CDR2 sequences are SQVTM and ANQGSEA. The V and J ends lost 4 bases and 7 bases respectively, with 10 bases between them. The CDR3 nucleotides read TGCAGCGTTGTCAGGGGTCGCGGGGAGCTGTTTTTT. Translating it yields CSVVRGRGELFF.

The rearrangement joins TRBV18 to TRBJ2-5; 7 positions match TRBD1. The germline gives CDR1 KGHSH, CDR2 LQKENI. CDR3 length: 14 amino acids. The V gene end was trimmed by 1 base and the J gene end by 2 bases; junction bases not matched to a gene: 1. Here the CDR3 reads CASSPLGQQETQYF. The CDR3 DNA sequence: TGTGCCAGCTCACCACTGGGACAGCAAGAGACCCAGTACTTC.

This chain links TRBV5-6 with TRBJ2-5; D is unclear. V was trimmed by 4 bases and J by 5 bases, leaving 6 bases between them. Germline CDR1 SGHDT, CDR2 YYEEEE. The CDR3 has 11 amino acids. In DNA, the CDR3 is TGTGCCAGCAGCAGTCGGGAGACCCAGTACTTC. This encodes CASSSRETQYF.

This sequence joins TRBV7-9 and TRBJ1-1; no definite D call. With 0 bases removed from V and 0 bases from J, the gap between germline ends came to 8 bases. The CDR3 runs to 15 residues. Looked up from germline, CDR1 is SEHNR and CDR2 is FQNEAQ (reference sequence). In nucleotides, the CDR3 is TGTGCCAGCAGCTTAGCGACTCCCTTGAACACTGAAGCTTTCTTT. This encodes CASSLATPLNTEAFF.

Only a few counts were recorded for this clone. The rearrangement joins TRBV27 to TRBJ1-1; D is undetermined. CDR1 and CDR2 from the germline V gene are MNHEY and SMNVEV (reference sequence). Trimming left V 0 bases short and J 0 bases short, with 8 bases between. The CDR3 length is 15 residues. CDR3 coding DNA: TGTGCCAGCAGTTTATCGGCAGTAATGAACACTGAAGCTTTCTTT. Residues: CASSLSAVMNTEAFF.

This chain connects TRBV18 to TRBJ2-3; tentative D call: TRBD2 (6 bases). The germline V gene has CDR1 KGHSH and CDR2 LQKENI. The CDR3 spans 15 residues. V was shortened by 3 bases and J by 8 bases, with 18 bases between the two germline ends. The CDR3 reads CASSPEGRNLGTQYF. CDR3 bases: TGTGCCAGCTCACCGGAGGGACGAAACCTCGGTACGCAGTATTTT.

This chain links TRBV19 with TRBJ1-6, with 10 bases matching TRBD1. The CDR3 covers 14 residues. With V trimmed by 8 bases and J by 9 bases, 7 bases remained unmatched. Germline assignment: CDR1 LNHDA and CDR2 SQIVND (reference sequence). The CDR3 protein is CASRTGGWVSPLHF. CDR3 in DNA: TGTGCCAGTCGGACAGGGGGTTGGGTTTCACCCCTCCACTTT.

J is TRBJ2-1 and V is TRBV27; 9 bases line up with TRBD2. Trimming removed 5 bases from V and 2 bases from J; junction bases left unmatched: 7. CDR1 and CDR2 (germline): MNHEY, SMNVEV (reference sequence). The CDR3 is 16 amino acids. The CDR3 reads CASSPGTSPTYNEQFF. The CDR3 nucleotides are TGTGCCAGCAGTCCCGGGACTAGCCCTACCTACAATGAGCAGTTCTTC.

This chain uses TRBV19 with TRBJ1-1; 7 positions match TRBD1. CDR3 size: 17 residues. From germline, CDR1 is LNHDA and CDR2 SQIVND (reference sequence). Germline trimming cut 2 bases from V and 1 base from J; bases unmatched to any gene: 10. The CDR3 nucleotides are TGTGCCAGTAGTATATTACGACAGGGCAGGGGGAACACTGAAGCTTTCTTT. As protein: CASSILRQGRGNTEAFF.

The rearrangement joins TRBV25-1 to TRBJ1-1; D not certain. V was pared by 2 bases and J by 2 bases, with 9 bases between. This CDR3 is 14 amino acids long. Per the germline V gene, CDR1 is MGHDK and CDR2 is SYGVNS. In DNA form, the CDR3 reads TGTGCCAGCAGTGAAGCAGGCTCTAACACTGAAGCTTTCTTT. This translates into CASSEAGSNTEAFF.

V and J are TRBV7-9 and TRBJ2-1; no clear D gene. Germline V gene sequence: CDR1 SEHNR, CDR2 FQNEAQ (reference sequence). Trimming stripped 0 bases from V and 4 bases from J, with 7 bases between. The CDR3 consists of 14 residues. The CDR3 is CASSLATSYNEQFF. In DNA form, the CDR3 reads TGTGCCAGCAGCTTAGCTACCAGTTACAATGAGCAGTTCTTC.

The genes are TRBV6-5 and TRBJ1-1; D not certain. V was clipped by 4 bases and J by 7 bases, with 22 bases between them. Germline-derived CDR1 and CDR2 are MNHEY and SVGAGI. CDR3 length: 16 residues. CDR3 in amino acids: CASSFLRGGPINEAFF. Here the CDR3 DNA reads TGTGCCAGCAGTTTCCTTCGGGGTGGGCCTATAAATGAAGCTTTCTTT.

V gene TRBV5-8 combines with J gene TRBJ2-7, with 7 bases that match TRBD2. This CDR3 comprises 13 residues. CDR1 is SGHTS, CDR2 YDEGEE, per germline. V gave up 6 bases and J gave up 3 bases; unmatched junction bases: 6. This chain's CDR3 is CASKRDYHYEQYF. In DNA form, the CDR3 reads TGTGCCAGCAAGAGGGACTACCACTACGAGCAGTACTTC.

This chain uses TRBV28 with TRBJ1-3; no reliable D call. Trimming cost V 5 bases and J 1 base, with 9 bases left between them. Germline V lookup: CDR1 MDHEN, CDR2 SYDVKM. The CDR3 totals 14 residues. The DNA of the CDR3 is TGTGCCAGCAGTCACCCCAGTTCTGGAAACACCATATATTTT. It is translated as CASSHPSSGNTIYF.

This chain connects TRBV7-2 to TRBJ2-1, with 12 bases matching TRBD2. This CDR3 spans 17 amino acids. From germline, CDR1 is SGHTA and CDR2 FQGNSA. V gave up 2 bases and J gave up 6 bases; unmatched junction bases: 8. DNA for the CDR3: TGTGCCAGCAGCTTACCAAGACTAGCGGGAGCCACCAATGAGCAGTTCTTC. Protein product: CASSLPRLAGATNEQFF.

The CDR3 loop is CASRHDSGLAGLGELFF. The CDR3 coding sequence is TGTGCCAGCAGGCATGACTCGGGACTAGCGGGACTCGGGGAGCTGTTTTTT. The rearrangement uses TRBV28 and TRBJ2-2, with 13 bases that match TRBD2. This CDR3 has 17 residues. Germline-derived CDR1 and CDR2 are MDHEN and SYDVKM. The trim removed 6 bases at V and 7 bases at J, leaving 11 bases unmatched.

The chain joins TRBV9 to TRBJ2-3; TRBD2 agrees at 7 bases. Germline CDR1 SGDLS, CDR2 YYNGEE. The CDR3 is 16 amino acids. V was clipped by 0 bases and J by 0 bases; unmatched bases: 4. The CDR3 DNA follows: TGTGCCAGCAGCGTAGGTAGCGGGCTAAGCACAGATACGCAGTATTTT. Its protein product is CASSVGSGLSTDTQYF.

This sequence joins TRBV5-6 and TRBJ2-4, with 8 bases matching TRBD2. CDR3 length equals 15 residues. Germline V lookup: CDR1 SGHDT, CDR2 YYEEEE. V trimming: 4 bases; J trimming: 7 bases; junction bases outside the gene matches: 10. DNA for the CDR3: TGTGCCAGCAGCACCGAGCGGGAGCCCCGGAACATTCAGTACTTC. It specifies CASSTEREPRNIQYF.

The CDR3 protein is CASSKERTVVNEQYF. The CDR3 DNA sequence: TGCGCCAGCAGCAAAGAACGGACAGTAGTCAACGAGCAGTACTTC. The V and J genes are TRBV5-1 and TRBJ2-7, with a tentative D call TRBD1 (6 bases). With 4 bases removed from V and 5 bases from J, the gap between germline ends came to 19 bases. CDR1 is SGHRS and CDR2 is YFSETQ in the germline V gene. The CDR3 sequence is 15 residues long.

This chain uses TRBV10-3 with TRBJ2-7; 8 bases map to TRBD2. Losses at the gene ends were 3 bases for V and 2 bases for J; bases not matched to a gene: 12. Looked up from germline, CDR1 is ENHRY and CDR2 is SYGVKD. The CDR3 has 17 residues. The CDR3 loop is CAISDSGGFRPTYEQYF. CDR3 coding DNA: TGTGCCATCAGTGATTCGGGGGGGTTCCGGCCGACCTACGAGCAGTACTTC.

This chain joins TRBV18 and TRBJ2-2; D perhaps matches TRBD1 (6 bases). From germline, CDR1 is KGHSH and CDR2 LQKENI. V was shortened by 6 bases and J by 3 bases, with 17 bases between the two germline ends. The length of the CDR3 is 16 residues. The CDR3 coding sequence is TGTGCCAGCTCCCCCCCAGGGGCAGGGGACACCGGGGAGCTGTTTTTT. It codes for CASSPPGAGDTGELFF.

This chain connects TRBV19 to TRBJ1-1; weak D call: TRBD1 (5 bases). The CDR3 has 10 amino acids. Germline CDR1 is LNHDA and CDR2 is SQIVND (reference sequence). Trimming stripped 10 bases from V and 11 bases from J, with 14 bases between. The CDR3 DNA follows: TGTGCCACTATATCGGGGGAGGCTTTCTTT. This sequence encodes CATISGEAFF.

The chain employs TRBV30 and TRBJ2-2, with 15 bases matching TRBD2. The J segment lost 6 bases and the V segment lost 1 base, leaving 6 bases of the junction unmatched. In germline, CDR1 is GTSNPN, CDR2 SVGIG (reference sequence). The CDR3 consists of 17 residues. Here the CDR3 reads CAWSEWTSGRASGELFF. In nucleotides, the CDR3 is TGTGCCTGGAGTGAATGGACTAGCGGGAGGGCCTCCGGGGAGCTGTTTTTT.

The CDR3 spells CASSLAGRRIFSNQPQHF. The CDR3 DNA follows: TGTGCCAGCAGTCTGGCGGGACGTAGAATCTTTAGCAATCAGCCCCAGCATTTT. The chain carries TRBV28 and TRBJ1-5; D is possibly TRBD1 (5 bases). CDR1 MDHEN and CDR2 SYDVKM come from the germline V gene. The CDR3 loop spans 18 amino acids. V was cut by 5 bases and J by 0 bases, with 20 bases left in between.

The V gene is TRBV5-1, the J gene TRBJ2-5; D may be TRBD1 (6 bases). The V gene lost 5 bases and the J gene lost 0 bases, with 8 bases spanning the gap. The CDR3 runs 13 residues. Germline assignment: CDR1 SGHRS and CDR2 YFSETQ. The CDR3 spells CASRRGYQETQYF. The CDR3, as DNA: TGCGCCAGCAGGAGGGGGTACCAAGAGACCCAGTACTTC.

This chain links TRBV29-1 with TRBJ1-1, with TRBD1 identical over 7 bases. Trimming cost V 7 bases and J 1 base; bases outside gene matches: 6. Germline lookup yields CDR1 SQVTM and CDR2 ANQGSEA. The CDR3 consists of 13 residues. The CDR3 DNA reads as TGCAGCGCCAACAGGGGAGGGAACACTGAAGCTTTCTTT. Residues: CSANRGGNTEAFF.

This clone was seen more than once but under ten times. This sequence joins TRBV28 and TRBJ1-2; no clear D gene. Germline V CDR1 and CDR2: MDHEN, SYDVKM. The CDR3 is 14 residues long. Trimming cost V 7 bases and J 2 bases, with 14 bases left between them. CDR3 DNA sequence: TGTGCCAGCATGATTTCGGGGAGAAACTATGGCTACACCTTC. It translates to CASMISGRNYGYTF.

For the CDR3, the DNA is TGTGCCAGCAGTGCCCCAGTATTAGATACGCAGTATTTT. Protein sequence: CASSAPVLDTQYF. The chain links TRBV2 to TRBJ2-3; D remains ambiguous. V was shortened by 4 bases and J by 5 bases, with 10 bases between the two germline ends. The germline gives CDR1 SNHLY, CDR2 FYNNEI. The length of the CDR3 is 13 residues.

The chain is built from TRBV9 and TRBJ2-1, with TRBD2 as a possible D gene (6 bases). V shed 3 bases and J shed 3 bases, with 10 bases lying between them. This CDR3 has 14 amino acids. Germline loops: CDR1 SGDLS, CDR2 YYNGEE. DNA of the CDR3: TGTGCCAGCAGCGCGGAGGGCTACTACAATGAGCAGTTCTTC. Amino acid sequence: CASSAEGYYNEQFF.

The chain links TRBV6-5 to TRBJ2-7, with 10 bases that match TRBD1. V dropped 7 bases and J dropped 7; count of bases not matched to a gene: 7. The CDR3 contains 13 residues. Germline V lookup: CDR1 MNHEY, CDR2 SVGAGI. CDR3 amino acids: CASKRQGAAEQYF. The CDR3 nucleotides are TGTGCCAGCAAAAGACAGGGGGCGGCTGAGCAGTACTTC.